This section outlines one T cell receptor (beta chain) sequence together with its context. In this sample, this clone turned up once. Its antigen target is currently unknown. Per-nucleotide qualities are absent, and no much larger clonotype sits a single base away. The method was the immunoSEQ multiplex PCR assay. For the multiplex PCR, a mixture combining 60 forward primers for TCR Vbeta segments and 13 reverse primers for TCR Jbeta segments was used. Amplification of the CDR3 region of rearranged TCR beta genes was performed with a multiplex PCR assay on genomic DNA. The Illumina HiSeq System was used to sequence the amplified TCR beta libraries as 87-base-pair reads. The original pipeline was this. A later analysis counted around 72 million unique TCR beta chains across the 666 repertoires, and 10 million to 12 million of these chains were shared by at least two donors. Raw reads were error-corrected and collapsed into unique sequences by a nearest-neighbor algorithm in which closely related sequences were merged to remove PCR and sequencing errors. Alignment of CDR3 sequences to IMGT reference sequences was used to assign V, D and J gene segments. For a sequence to be retained, at least a six-nucleotide match to both a V gene segment and a J gene segment was required. A rearrangement was called productive if the CDR3 had no stop codons and remained in frame with V and J, and every other rearrangement was called non-productive. Following IMGT convention, CDR3 was defined as the stretch from the second conserved V-encoded cysteine up to the conserved J-encoded phenylalanine. Sequences without an unambiguous match to a single V gene segment were excluded from the earlier analysis of 500 to 700 of the donors. An earlier analysis of about 600 of the donors called V segments functional above 56.7% productive rearrangements and segregating when the between-donor standard deviation exceeded 5%. A statistical classification framework was built to diagnose cytomegalovirus status from the catalog of TCR beta chain sequences. V and J gene assignment, in a later analysis, came from comparing TCR nucleotide sequences with IMGT/GENE-DB human TR gene sequences. The TCRdist pipeline was used in a later analysis to assign CDR3 sequences and most-parsimonious VDJ recombination scenarios. In a later analysis, every TCR beta chain was defined by the combination of its CDR3 amino acid sequence and its V-gene family, and reads without a unique V-gene family were dropped. A later analysis removed 450 to 600 highly shared, low-generation-probability nucleotide sequences to deal with suspected cross-contamination and a sequencing artifact. A later analysis calculated a clonal expansion index for each public chain from normalized within-repertoire ranks of inferred template counts. Generation probabilities in a later analysis came from a VDJ recombination model fitted to out-of-frame rearrangements, and those results were checked against IGoR. In a later analysis, TCR-TCR, TCR-HLA and TCR-CMV co-occurrence was scored with hypergeometric tests, and a repertoire-size bias correction was applied to TCR pairs. To estimate false discovery rates, a later analysis permuted the HLA or CMV assignments 20 times. In a later analysis, co-occurring TCRs were grouped with DBSCAN, and TCRdist sequence similarity was added when clustering was performed within HLA-allele-positive subsets. Repertoires with fewer than 30,000 or more than 120,000 public chains were left out of co-occurrence clustering, as were five repertoires with anomalous nucleotide sharing. Imported from immuneACCESS, the table was reduced by TCRdb to in-frame sequences with V and J called. These copies leave out some clones; in studies compared against another copy, an unresolved V gene accounts for under half, and the cause of the remainder is not known. V and J calls and clone size follow that table, whereas D and trimming were derived from the DNA. This sample is represented by hundreds of thousands of clones; around nine tenths of them were singletons. In total, the top ten clones hold about 2% of the sample.

The data derive from a study of cytomegalovirus exposure and HLA in healthy donors (dated by TCRdb to about 2017). General notes on the study: An earlier analysis of 587 of the donors reported about 300 Gb of sequence data and 95 million to 120 million unique TCR beta sequences obtained from roughly 180 million T cells. Typing coverage varied by locus: roughly 620-640 donors for A, B, C, DRB1 and DQB1; roughly 500 for DQA1; more than 600 for DPA1; 450 to 480 for DPB1. An early release that covered fewer than 800 HLA-typed donors contained about 300 gigabases of sequencing data and tens of millions of unique TCR sequences. Roughly 5 DR-DQ haplotypes were handled as single units for association and clustering, since linkage in the cohort was strong. Among about 400 genotyped donors of the cohort, an average of about 220,000 unique TCR beta nucleotide sequences was sequenced per donor, of which 15% to 20% were non-productive. A later analysis re-analyzed previously published TCR beta repertoires from 660 or so donors and added high-resolution HLA genotyping to study TCR occurrence patterns. In addition to the first cohort of roughly 670 subjects, a separate validation cohort of about 120 different subjects was used. An earlier analysis of some 600 of the donors applied high-throughput TCR beta sequencing to assess whether each TCR beta V gene segment acted as functional or pseudogenic. Donor age, sex, ethnicity and CMV serostatus were compiled together with the repertoire data. The study aimed to test whether cataloging public T cell receptors could reveal signatures of past pathogen exposure. Of the roughly 400 genotyped donors, less than 85% were placed in the genetic ancestry cluster associated with self-reported Caucasian donors. Both class I and class II loci were covered by HLA typing, at four-digit resolution. All discovery cohort repertoires had been generated using a single sequencing platform. Rather than using new phenotypic data, the later analysis identified candidate immune exposures from TCR beta sequences and from how often those sequences occurred across donors. The study combined high-throughput TCR immunosequencing, statistical association of individual TCRs with disease status, and machine learning to predict cytomegalovirus infection status. A later genetic analysis took genome-wide SNP genotypes for about 55% of the roughly 670 donors and used that subset as a discovery cohort. Using immunosequencing, the study profiled T cell repertoires from some 670 subjects and related those repertoires to cytomegalovirus serostatus. General findings and caveats noted by the study authors: In a later analysis, several top co-occurrence clusters were reported to appear linked to parvovirus B19, influenza, CMV and Epstein-Barr virus. Some 16 rarely observed V segments, including chromosome 9 orphons, were excluded from the earlier analysis of approximately 500 of the donors because counts were too low. A further reported finding was that TCR beta sequences accurately predicted the HLA-A and HLA-B alleles for most subjects in the first cohort. The study listed approximately 150 TCR beta chains as associated with cytomegalovirus. In a later analysis, HLA-associated TCR beta chains showed more clonal expansion and lower generation probabilities than non-associated chains that were equally common. Correlated functional status among segregating V segments might reflect linkage disequilibrium, but an unknown experimental factor could not be ruled out. Presence/absence analyses assumed roughly uniform sequencing depth across donors, an assumption that may not hold. The sequencing pipeline was judged likely to have produced a cluster of highly shared sequence variants as a technical artifact. A later analysis found that TCR association rates varied across HLA loci, with DRB1 alleles showing the most associated TCRs and HLA-C alleles the fewest. Three of the identified cytomegalovirus-associated TCR beta chains were confirmed in vitro to be specific for cytomegalovirus antigens. The classifier was reported to diagnose cytomegalovirus status with high specificity and sensitivity in both the original cohort and the validation cohort. Strong co-occurrence of HLA alleles, especially DR and DQ, made assigning TCR associations to individual alleles difficult. Most TCR sequences were seen in very few donors, while some public TCRs were found in many individuals. Broadly in line with IMGT annotations, most TCR beta V segments showed up in productive rearrangements about 87% or about 30% of the time in an earlier analysis of roughly 590 of the donors. HLA typing was unavailable for some donors at each locus, so association tests used only the typed subset. The 87-base-pair reads could not distinguish some IMGT-functional V segments, including TRBV6-2 and TRBV6-3, so those segments were excluded. V-gene and J-gene trimming of TCR beta chains was associated with a missense DCLRE1C variant in a later genetic analysis, and the association was replicated in an independent cohort. The authors suggested that the approach could potentially be generalized to other disease states and immunological phenotypes. A later genetic analysis reported fewer N-insertions in productive TCRs among donors in an Asian-associated ancestry cluster than the approximately 700-donor mean. A later analysis associated about 16,000 TCR beta sequences with specific HLA alleles at a false discovery rate of 0.05. For the cohort, immune exposure information was limited to CMV serostatus. This cohort had only TCR beta chains sequenced, and the lack of alpha or paired-chain data limited which features could be detected. According to a later analysis, most CMV-associated TCR beta chains appeared to be HLA-restricted, and the HLA associations seemed to be driven largely by CMV exposure.

The cohort was made up of 500 to 850 healthy bone marrow donors. Cohort members were all nominally healthy when sampled, although unrecorded immune exposures were likely present. The donor tested CMV seronegative, placing the donor among the 350 or so seronegative members of the cohort. Every donor gave a peripheral blood sample, and the peripheral blood mononuclear cells from that sample were used for TCR beta sequencing. The Qiagen DNeasy Blood Extraction Kit was used to extract genomic DNA from the blood cell samples. As encoded in the germline V gene, CDR1 is SGDLS while CDR2 is YYNGEE. The CDR3 runs 16 residues from the cysteine to the phenylalanine. Only the CDR3 portion is preserved as DNA: 48 bases, with reading frame beginning at the first base. V loses 6 bases, J loses 4 bases, and the germline ends lie 19 bases apart.

Sequencing input: PBMCs. Recombination connected TRBV9 to TRBJ2-2; the D gene is perhaps TRBD2, on 5 matching bases. This receptor was identified in a woman younger than 30 in good health and CMV-seronegative. The CDR3: CASTFAGDVGTGELFF. The nucleotide sequence reads TGTGCCAGCACCTTCGCGGGTGATGTAGGCACCGGGGAGCTGTTTTTT.